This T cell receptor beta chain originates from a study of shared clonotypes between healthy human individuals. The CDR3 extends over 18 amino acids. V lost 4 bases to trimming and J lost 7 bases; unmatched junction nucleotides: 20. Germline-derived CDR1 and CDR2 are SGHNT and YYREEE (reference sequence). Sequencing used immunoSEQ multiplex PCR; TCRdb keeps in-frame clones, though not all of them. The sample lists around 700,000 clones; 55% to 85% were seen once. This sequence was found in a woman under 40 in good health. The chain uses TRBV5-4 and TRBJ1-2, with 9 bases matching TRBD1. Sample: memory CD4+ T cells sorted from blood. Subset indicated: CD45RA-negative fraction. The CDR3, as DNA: TGTGCCAGCAGCCCCGGCGGTTTTAAGGGACAGGGAGAGTCTGGCTACACCTTC. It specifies CASSPGGFKGQGESGYTF.